The table lists the clone carrying this T cell receptor (beta chain) with a count of one. This record belongs to a study of blood T cell repertoires in COVID-19. Enrollees, about 18 to 90 years old, lived in 25 or so US areas. Participant-given clinical history determined each cohort assignment. The V gene's germline CDR1 is SGHTA and CDR2 FQGNSA. The CDR3 has 15 residues. V gave up 2 bases and J gave up 0 bases, with 10 bases separating them. Only in-frame clones appear in the TCRdb table, and some are missing; sequencing was by immunoSEQ multiplex PCR. The data show roughly 240,000 clones, approximately 86% seen once.

The V and J genes are TRBV7-2 and TRBJ1-1; no clear D gene. This TCR was sampled from a woman in her thirties with acute COVID-19. Material: PBMCs or T cells enriched from blood (not recorded which). CDR3 in amino acids: CASSLLVNMNTEAFF. CDR3 DNA: TGTGCCAGCAGCTTATTGGTTAACATGAACACTGAAGCTTTCTTT.